This TCR beta chain was documented in a study of shared clonotypes between healthy human individuals. Across the whole study: CD4 naive and CD4 memory each took three plates per donor, while CD8 naive took two and CD8 memory one.

Of note for this clone: Its antigen remains unidentified.

Sequencing was at deep level. Study processing details: With immunoSEQ giving junction-only sequences and no quality scores, filtering differed. Measured with immunoSEQ multiplex PCR; TCRdb has only the in-frame clones, and not every one. The V and J calls and clone size are taken from that table; D and trimming were inferred from the DNA. The profile shows millions of clones, about 93% of them singletons. Trimming shortened V by 4 bases and J by 4 bases, and 23 bases separated the two germline ends. The CDR3 covers 17 residues. Germline CDR1 and CDR2: SGDLS and YYNGEE. Study-wide findings and caveats: With few donors, the genetic and exposure-history diversity represented was limited.

Cells designated naive CD8 were CD45RO-negative and were positively selected for CCR7, with terminally differentiated effector memory CD45RA+ cells excluded. The chain joins TRBV9 to TRBJ1-2, with D unclear. The clonotype was recovered from a man aged 18 to 30 in good health. Some clones in this sample may be carry-over from other donors' samples. Sequenced sample: naive CD8+ T cells from PBMCs. The CDR3, as DNA: TGTGCCAGCAGCTCTCGCCTCGACTACAGCTATGGCTATGGCTACACCTTC. This encodes CASSSRLDYSYGYGYTF.